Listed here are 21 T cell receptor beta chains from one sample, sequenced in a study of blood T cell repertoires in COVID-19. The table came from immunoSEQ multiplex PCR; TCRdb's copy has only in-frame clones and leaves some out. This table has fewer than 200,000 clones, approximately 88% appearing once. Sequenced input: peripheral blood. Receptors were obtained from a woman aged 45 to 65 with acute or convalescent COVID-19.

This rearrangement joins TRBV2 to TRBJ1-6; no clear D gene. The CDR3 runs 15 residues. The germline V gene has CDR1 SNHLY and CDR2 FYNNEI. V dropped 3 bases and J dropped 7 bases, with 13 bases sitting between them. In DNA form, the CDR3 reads TGTGCCAGCAGTGAGCATGAGGAGGTAAATTCACCCCTCCACTTT. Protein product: CASSEHEEVNSPLHF.

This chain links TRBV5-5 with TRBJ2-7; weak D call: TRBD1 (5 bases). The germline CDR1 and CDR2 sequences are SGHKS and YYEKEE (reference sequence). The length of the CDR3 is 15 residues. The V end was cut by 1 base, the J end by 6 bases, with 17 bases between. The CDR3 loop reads CASSLRLRALGEQYF. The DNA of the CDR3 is TGTGCCAGCAGCTTGAGACTCAGGGCCCTGGGCGAGCAGTACTTC.

Written as DNA, the CDR3 is TGTGCCAGCAGCCCTGGGACAGGGGGTCGGGAAAAACTGTTTTTT. It codes for CASSPGTGGREKLFF. This chain joins TRBV5-6 and TRBJ1-4; 11 nucleotides match TRBD1. The CDR3 covers 15 residues. CDR1 and CDR2 (germline): SGHDT, YYEEEE. J lost 8 bases, V lost 4 bases, and 7 bases had no gene match.

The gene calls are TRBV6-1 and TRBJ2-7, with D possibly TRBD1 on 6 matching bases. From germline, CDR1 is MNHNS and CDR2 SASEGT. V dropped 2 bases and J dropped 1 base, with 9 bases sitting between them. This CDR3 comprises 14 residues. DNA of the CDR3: TGTGCCAGCAGTGAAATAGGACAGTCCTACGAGCAGTACTTC. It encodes CASSEIGQSYEQYF.

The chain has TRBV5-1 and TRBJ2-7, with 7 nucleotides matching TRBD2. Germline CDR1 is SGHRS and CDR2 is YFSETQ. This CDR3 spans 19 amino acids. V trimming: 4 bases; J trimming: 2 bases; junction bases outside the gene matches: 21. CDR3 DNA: TGCGCCAGCAGCCCCAGCGTGGGAGGGCCCATCTCCGTACCCTACGAGCAGTACTTC. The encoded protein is CASSPSVGGPISVPYEQYF.

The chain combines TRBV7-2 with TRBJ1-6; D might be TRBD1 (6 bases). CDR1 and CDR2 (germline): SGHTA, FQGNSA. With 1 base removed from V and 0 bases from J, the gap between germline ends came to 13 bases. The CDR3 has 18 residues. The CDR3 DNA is TGTGCCAGCAGCTTAGAAATCAGGGGCACCTCCTATAATTCACCCCTCCACTTT. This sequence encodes CASSLEIRGTSYNSPLHF.

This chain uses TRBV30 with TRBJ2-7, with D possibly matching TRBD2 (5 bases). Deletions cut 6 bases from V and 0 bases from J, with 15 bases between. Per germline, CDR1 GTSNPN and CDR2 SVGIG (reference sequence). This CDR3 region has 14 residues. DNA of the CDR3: TGTGCCTGTTTCCGGACGGGAAGCTCCTACGAGCAGTACTTC. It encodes CACFRTGSSYEQYF.

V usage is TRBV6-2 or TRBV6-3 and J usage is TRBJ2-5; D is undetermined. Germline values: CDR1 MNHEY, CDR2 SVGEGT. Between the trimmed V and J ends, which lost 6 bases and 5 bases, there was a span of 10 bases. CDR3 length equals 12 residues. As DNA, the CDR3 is TGTGCCAGCAGCAACCCGCGGGAGACCCAGTACTTC. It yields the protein CASSNPRETQYF.

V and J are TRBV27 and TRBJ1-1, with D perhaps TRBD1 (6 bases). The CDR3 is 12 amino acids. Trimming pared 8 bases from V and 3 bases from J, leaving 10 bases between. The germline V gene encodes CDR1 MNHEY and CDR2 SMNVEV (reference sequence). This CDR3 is CASQKGDTEAFF. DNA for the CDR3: TGTGCCAGCCAAAAGGGGGACACTGAAGCTTTCTTT.

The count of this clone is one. The CDR3 coding sequence is TGTGCCAGTAGTATAGACAGGGTAGAAACTGAAGCTTTCTTT. Translated: CASSIDRVETEAFF. This chain connects TRBV19 to TRBJ1-1, with a possible D match to TRBD1 (5 bases). CDR1 is LNHDA and CDR2 is SQIVND in the germline V gene (reference sequence). CDR3 size: 14 residues. V lost 0 bases and J 5 bases, leaving 10 bases between the germline ends.

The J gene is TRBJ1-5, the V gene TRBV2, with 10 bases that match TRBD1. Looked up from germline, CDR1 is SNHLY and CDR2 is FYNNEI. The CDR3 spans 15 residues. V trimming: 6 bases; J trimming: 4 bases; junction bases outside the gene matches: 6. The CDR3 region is CASRMGTGDNQPQHF. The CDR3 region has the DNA TGTGCCAGCAGGATGGGGACAGGGGATAATCAGCCCCAGCATTTT.

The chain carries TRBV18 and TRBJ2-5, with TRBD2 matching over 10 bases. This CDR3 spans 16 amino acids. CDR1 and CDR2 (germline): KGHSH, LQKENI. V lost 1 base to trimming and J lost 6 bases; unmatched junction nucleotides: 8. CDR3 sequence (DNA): TGTGCCAGCTCACCACGCCAGCGGGGGGGCCTGAAGACCCAGTACTTC. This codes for CASSPRQRGGLKTQYF.

The DNA of the CDR3 is TGTGCCAGTAGTACCCAGGGAGAGACCCAGTACTTC. Protein product: CASSTQGETQYF. The chain recombines TRBV19 with TRBJ2-5, with D tentatively TRBD1 (5 bases). Germline V gives CDR1 LNHDA, CDR2 SQIVND (reference sequence). Trimming shortened V by 4 bases and J by 4 bases, and 7 bases separated the two germline ends. There are 12 residues in the CDR3.

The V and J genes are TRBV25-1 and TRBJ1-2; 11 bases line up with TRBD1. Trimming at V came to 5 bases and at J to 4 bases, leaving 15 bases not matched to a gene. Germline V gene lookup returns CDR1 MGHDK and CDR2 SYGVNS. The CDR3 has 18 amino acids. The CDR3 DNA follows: TGTGCCAGCAGTTCGGGGTCTCCCGGACAGGGGGCTCTCTATGGCTACACCTTC. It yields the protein CASSSGSPGQGALYGYTF.

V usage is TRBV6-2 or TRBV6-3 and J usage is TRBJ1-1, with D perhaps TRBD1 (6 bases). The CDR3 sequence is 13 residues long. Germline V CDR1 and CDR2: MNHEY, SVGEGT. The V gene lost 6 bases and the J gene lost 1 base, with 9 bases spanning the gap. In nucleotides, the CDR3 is TGTGCCAGCAGCAGACAGGCGAACACTGAAGCTTTCTTT. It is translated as CASSRQANTEAFF.

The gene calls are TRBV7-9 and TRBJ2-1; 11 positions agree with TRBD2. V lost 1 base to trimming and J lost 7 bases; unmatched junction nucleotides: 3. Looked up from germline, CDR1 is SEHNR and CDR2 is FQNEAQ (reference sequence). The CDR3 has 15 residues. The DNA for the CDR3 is TGTGCCAGCAGCTTAGGACTAGCGGGACTTAATGAGCAGTTCTTC. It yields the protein CASSLGLAGLNEQFF. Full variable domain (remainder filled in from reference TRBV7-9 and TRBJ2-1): DTGVSQNPRHKITKRGQNVTFRCDPISEHNRLYWYRQTLGQGPEFLTYFQNEAQLEKSRLLSDRFSAERPKGSFSTLEIQRTEQGDSAMYLCASSLGLAGLNEQFFGPGTRLTVL.

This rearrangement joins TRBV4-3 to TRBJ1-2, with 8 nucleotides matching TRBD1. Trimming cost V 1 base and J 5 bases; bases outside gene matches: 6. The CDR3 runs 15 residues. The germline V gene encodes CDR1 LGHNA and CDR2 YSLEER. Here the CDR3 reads CASSQGGQGKYGYTF. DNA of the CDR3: TGCGCCAGCAGCCAAGGAGGACAGGGCAAATATGGCTACACCTTC.

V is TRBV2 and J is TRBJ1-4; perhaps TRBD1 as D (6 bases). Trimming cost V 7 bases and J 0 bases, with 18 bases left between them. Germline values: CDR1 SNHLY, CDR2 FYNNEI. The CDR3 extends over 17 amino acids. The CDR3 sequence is CASTSDRPSTTNEKLFF. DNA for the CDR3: TGTGCCAGCACATCGGACAGACCAAGTACAACTAATGAAAAACTGTTTTTT.

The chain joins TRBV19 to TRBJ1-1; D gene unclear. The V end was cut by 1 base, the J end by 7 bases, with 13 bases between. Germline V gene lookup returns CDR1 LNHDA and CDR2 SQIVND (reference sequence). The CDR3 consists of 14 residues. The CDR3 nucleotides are TGTGCCAGTAGTATAGCGGGAGGTTACCATGAAGCTTTCTTT. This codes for CASSIAGGYHEAFF.

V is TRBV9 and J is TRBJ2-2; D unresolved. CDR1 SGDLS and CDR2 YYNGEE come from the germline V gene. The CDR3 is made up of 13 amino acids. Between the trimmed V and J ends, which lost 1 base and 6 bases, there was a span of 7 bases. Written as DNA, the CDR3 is TGTGCCAGCAGCGTACAAGAGGCCGGGGAGCTGTTTTTT. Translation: CASSVQEAGELFF.

CDR3 in DNA: TGTGCCAGCAGTTTATTTCACGGGACAGGGGCTAACACTGAAGCTTTCTTT. This gives the protein CASSLFHGTGANTEAFF. The V and J genes are TRBV7-9 and TRBJ1-1; 10 bases fit TRBD1. This CDR3 region has 17 residues. Looked up from germline, CDR1 is SEHNR and CDR2 is FQNEAQ (reference sequence). Trimming removed 6 bases from V and 2 bases from J; junction bases left unmatched: 12.